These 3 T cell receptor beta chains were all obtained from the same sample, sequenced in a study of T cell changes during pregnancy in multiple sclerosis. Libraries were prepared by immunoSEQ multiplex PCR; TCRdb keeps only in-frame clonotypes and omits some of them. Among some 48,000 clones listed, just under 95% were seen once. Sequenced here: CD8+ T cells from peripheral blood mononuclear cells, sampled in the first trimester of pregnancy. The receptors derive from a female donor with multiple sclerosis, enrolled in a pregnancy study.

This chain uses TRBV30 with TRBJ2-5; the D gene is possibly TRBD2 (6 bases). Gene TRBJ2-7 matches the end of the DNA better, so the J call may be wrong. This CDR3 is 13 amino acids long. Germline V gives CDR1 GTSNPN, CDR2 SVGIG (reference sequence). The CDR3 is CAWSALATHEQYF. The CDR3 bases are TGTGCCTGGAGTGCACTAGCAACCCACGAGCAGTACTTC.

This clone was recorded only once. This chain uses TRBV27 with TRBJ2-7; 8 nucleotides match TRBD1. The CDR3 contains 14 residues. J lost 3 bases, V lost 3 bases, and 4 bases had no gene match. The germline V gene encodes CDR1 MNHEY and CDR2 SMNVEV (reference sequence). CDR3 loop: CASSLTGVDYEQYF. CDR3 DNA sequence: TGTGCCAGCAGTTTGACAGGGGTCGACTACGAGCAGTACTTC.

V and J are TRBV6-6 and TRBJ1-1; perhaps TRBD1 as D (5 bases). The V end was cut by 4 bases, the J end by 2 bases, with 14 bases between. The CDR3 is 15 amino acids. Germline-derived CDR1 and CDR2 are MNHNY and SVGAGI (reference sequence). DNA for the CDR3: TGTGCCAGCAGTTTTCCCAGGGAGGATAACACTGAAGCTTTCTTT. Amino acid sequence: CASSFPREDNTEAFF.